The rows below give T cell receptor beta chains drawn from one sample of a study of blood T cell repertoires in COVID-19. Clones were read by immunoSEQ multiplex PCR, and TCRdb kept only the in-frame ones, dropping some. Of some 150,000 clones in the sample, about 87% were seen once. Sequencing was carried out using peripheral blood. The receptors derive from a woman aged 50 to 60 with active or convalescent COVID-19. Both conserved end residues are part of each CDR3. The D gene is left open where the match is weak. Expanded clones are given a class, and other clones once, few, many or no size at all.

j_call v_call cdr3_length d_call clone_size cdr3_aa cdr3_nt
TRBJ1-2 TRBV7-9 14 TRBD1 few CASSLRDRVAGYTF TGTGCCAGCAGCCTTCGAGACAGGGTAGCTGGCTACACCTTC
TRBJ2-7 TRBV4-1 13 - - CASSQGGTYEQYF TGCGCCAGCAGCCAAGGAGGGACCTACGAGCAGTACTTC
TRBJ2-3 TRBV28 16 - - CASRRDTWTSTDTQYF TGTGCCAGCAGGAGGGACACCTGGACGAGCACAGATACGCAGTATTTT
TRBJ2-3 TRBV6-5 15 - - CASSPPGTRTDTQYF TGTGCCAGCAGTCCCCCTGGGACTCGCACAGATACGCAGTATTTT
TRBJ1-1 TRBV19 14 - once CASSMLGGSTEAFF TGTGCCAGTAGTATGTTGGGAGGAAGCACTGAAGCTTTCTTT
TRBJ2-2 TRBV6-5 15 - - CASTPAEASTGELFF TGTGCCAGCACCCCGGCCGAGGCTTCCACCGGGGAGCTGTTTTTT
TRBJ1-1 TRBV7-8 11 - - CASSPLTEAFF TGTGCCAGCAGCCCTTTGACTGAAGCTTTCTTT
TRBJ1-5 TRBV9 14 - - CASSVGGRYQPQHF TGTGCCAGCAGCGTGGGGGGGCGGTATCAGCCCCAGCATTTT
TRBJ2-7 TRBV2 15 TRBD2 few CASSERQDTGGGQYF TGTGCCAGCAGTGAAAGGCAGGACACGGGAGGTGGGCAGTACTTC
TRBJ2-1 TRBV7-9 16 TRBD2 - CASSLTSGRNWNEQFF TGTGCCAGCAGCCTCACTAGCGGGAGGAATTGGAATGAGCAGTTCTTC
TRBJ1-1 TRBV28 16 - - CASSISLGRGGTEAFF TGTGCCAGCAGTATCTCATTGGGTAGAGGAGGCACTGAAGCTTTCTTT
TRBJ2-6 TRBV7-9 15 - - CASRPTRSGANVLTF TGTGCCAGCAGGCCAACTAGATCTGGGGCCAACGTCCTGACTTTC
TRBJ2-5 TRBV7-6 13 TRBD1 few CASRQGGQETQYF TGTGCCAGCCGACAGGGGGGCCAAGAGACCCAGTACTTC
TRBJ1-1 TRBV29-1 14 - - CSVEIARVWSEAFF TGCAGCGTTGAAATCGCGAGGGTTTGGTCTGAAGCTTTCTTT
TRBJ2-5 TRBV28 15 TRBD1 - CASSSPTGGFETQYF TGTGCCAGCAGTTCACCGACAGGGGGCTTTGAGACCCAGTACTTC
TRBJ2-7 TRBV15 16 TRBD2 many CATSRDGASGIYEQYF TGTGCCACCAGCAGAGACGGGGCTAGCGGCATCTACGAGCAGTACTTC
TRBJ1-1 TRBV27 15 TRBD1 - CASSLRGTGNTEAFF TGTGCCAGCAGTTTACGAGGGACAGGGAACACTGAAGCTTTCTTT
TRBJ2-3 TRBV3-1/TRBV3-2 13 - - CASSDTGTDTQYF TGTGCCAGCAGCGATACAGGGACAGATACGCAGTATTTT
TRBJ2-5 TRBV5-1 16 TRBD2 - CASSLGSGGKKETQYF TGCGCCAGCAGCTTGGGTAGCGGGGGTAAGAAAGAGACCCAGTACTTC
TRBJ2-7 TRBV4-3 17 TRBD1 - CASSQDRTGGDPYEQYF TGCGCCAGCAGCCAAGATCGGACAGGGGGGGACCCCTACGAGCAGTACTTC
TRBJ1-1 TRBV7-3 15 TRBD1 - CASSLGTGGNELAFF TGTGCCAGCAGCTTAGGGACAGGGGGCAATGAGCTAGCTTTCTTT
TRBJ1-5 TRBV5-1 15 - - CASSLDNYSNQPQHF TGCGCCAGCAGCTTGGACAACTATAGCAATCAGCCCCAGCATTTT
TRBJ2-5 TRBV27 16 TRBD2 - CASSFGTSGRTETQYF TGTGCCAGCAGTTTCGGGACTAGCGGGAGGACAGAGACCCAGTACTTC
TRBJ1-5 TRBV27 14 - - CASSLSAGYQPQHF TGTGCCAGCAGTTTATCAGCGGGGTATCAGCCCCAGCATTTT